Presented here are 11 T cell receptor beta chains from one specimen sequenced in a study of blood T cell repertoires in COVID-19 (dated by TCRdb to the early 2020s). The library was produced with the immunoSEQ multiplex PCR assay. The source is immuneACCESS, and TCRdb retained only in-frame sequences with V and J called. Part of the clones is not carried over; for the studies checked, unresolved V genes explain less than half of this, and the remainder is unexplained. Within this sample are 30,000 to 35,000 clones, with 65% to 90% of them counted one time only. The ten biggest clones cover 8% to 10% of the sample. Sequenced input: peripheral blood. These receptors all stem from a man of 80 years or more with active COVID-19.

Regarding this clone: The junction departs from germline at one end; a sequencing error may be responsible. The gene calls are TRBV3-1 (or the pseudogene TRBV3-2) and TRBJ1-3, with a weak D call TRBD1 (6 bases). The germline CDR1 and CDR2 sequences are LGHDT and YNNKEL (reference sequence). The CDR3 is made up of 15 amino acids. The CDR3 is CASSHWTDSGSTIYF. DNA of the CDR3: TGTGCCAGCAGCCACTGGACAGACTCTGGAAGCACCATATATTTT.

The rearrangement joins TRBV5-1 to TRBJ2-7; possibly TRBD1 for D (6 bases). The germline gives CDR1 SGHRS, CDR2 YFSETQ. Between the trimmed V and J ends, which lost 4 bases and 4 bases, there was a span of 15 bases. The CDR3 has 14 amino acids. Here the CDR3 DNA reads TGCGCCAGCAGCCCCCGGACAGCGGAGTACGAGCAGTACTTC. Its protein product is CASSPRTAEYEQYF. Based on the CDR3 plus reference TRBV5-1 and TRBJ2-7, the full variable domain is KAGVTQTPRYLIKTRGQQVTLSCSPISGHRSVSWYQQTPGQGLQFLFEYFSETQRNKGNFPGRFSGRQFSNSRSEMNVSTLELGDSALYLCASSPRTAEYEQYFGPGTRLTVT.

The chain employs TRBV6-5 and TRBJ2-3, with 9 bases fitting TRBD1. Looked up from germline, CDR1 is MNHEY and CDR2 is SVGAGI. The length of the CDR3 is 16 residues. The J segment lost 0 bases and the V segment lost 1 base, leaving 2 bases of the junction unmatched. CDR3 in amino acids: CASSYFGTGSTDTQYF. CDR3 DNA sequence: TGTGCCAGCAGTTACTTTGGGACAGGGAGCACAGATACGCAGTATTTT.

The CDR3 region is CASSELMNTEAFF. DNA of the CDR3: TGTGCCAGCAGCGAACTGATGAACACTGAAGCTTTCTTT. The chain is built from TRBV9 and TRBJ1-1; D is unclear. V gave up 3 bases and J gave up 0 bases, with 6 bases separating them. In germline, CDR1 is SGDLS, CDR2 YYNGEE. CDR3 length: 13 amino acids.

The rearrangement uses TRBV23-1 and TRBJ1-5; TRBD1 agrees at 11 bases. TRBV23-1 is noted as an ORF with a role that remains uncertain. The CDR3 spans 16 residues. V gave up 2 bases and J gave up 5 bases; unmatched junction bases: 5. CDR3 sequence reads: CASSQIGTGGYQPQHF. The CDR3 DNA is TGCGCCAGCAGTCAAATCGGGACAGGGGGTTATCAGCCCCAGCATTTT.

The V and J genes are TRBV6-5 and TRBJ2-7, with D maybe TRBD2 (5 bases). V lost 9 bases and J lost 3, with 15 bases in between. Germline V gene lookup returns CDR1 MNHEY and CDR2 SVGAGI. CDR3 length: 13 amino acids. The CDR3, as DNA: TGTGCCAGTAGAGGGCAGCGGCTCTACGAGCAGTACTTC. Its translation: CASRGQRLYEQYF.

V usage is TRBV5-1 and J usage is TRBJ2-5, with 7 positions matching TRBD1. Per the germline V gene, CDR1 is SGHRS and CDR2 is YFSETQ. The trim removed 1 base at V and 4 bases at J, leaving 7 bases unmatched. The CDR3 length is 15 residues. The CDR3 nucleotides read TGCGCCAGCAGCTTGATGTGGGGACAGCCAGAGACCCAGTACTTC. Amino acids: CASSLMWGQPETQYF.

This chain uses TRBV18 with TRBJ2-2; maybe TRBD1 (6 bases). V was clipped by 3 bases and J by 5 bases, with 13 bases between them. CDR3 length: 15 amino acids. Germline-derived CDR1 and CDR2 are KGHSH and LQKENI. The CDR3 protein is CASSPDETGTGELFF. Here the CDR3 DNA reads TGTGCCAGCTCACCTGACGAAACAGGGACCGGGGAGCTGTTTTTT.

The chain employs TRBV12-3 or TRBV12-4 and TRBJ2-5; TRBD1 agrees at 8 bases. With V trimmed by 7 bases and J by 3 bases, 4 bases remained unmatched. The length of the CDR3 is 13 residues. The CDR3 sequence: CASTPTGEETQYF. CDR3 coding DNA: TGTGCCAGCACCCCGACAGGGGAAGAGACCCAGTACTTC.

This chain joins TRBV5-1 and TRBJ2-5; the D gene is possibly TRBD2 (6 bases). The CDR3 is 18 amino acids. The germline gives CDR1 SGHRS, CDR2 YFSETQ. V was pared by 4 bases and J by 5 bases, with 27 bases between. Here the CDR3 reads CASSLEVGGINFAETQYF. CDR3 nucleotide sequence: TGCGCCAGCAGCCTGGAGGTCGGGGGTATAAACTTTGCGGAGACCCAGTACTTC.

The gene calls are TRBV2 and TRBJ2-2, with TRBD2 as a possible D gene (5 bases). The germline gives CDR1 SNHLY, CDR2 FYNNEI. The CDR3 is made up of 16 amino acids. Trimming shortened V by 6 bases and J by 0 bases, and 14 bases separated the two germline ends. The CDR3 region is CASSPFSASNTGELFF. The CDR3 DNA sequence: TGTGCCAGCAGCCCCTTTAGCGCCTCGAACACCGGGGAGCTGTTTTTT.